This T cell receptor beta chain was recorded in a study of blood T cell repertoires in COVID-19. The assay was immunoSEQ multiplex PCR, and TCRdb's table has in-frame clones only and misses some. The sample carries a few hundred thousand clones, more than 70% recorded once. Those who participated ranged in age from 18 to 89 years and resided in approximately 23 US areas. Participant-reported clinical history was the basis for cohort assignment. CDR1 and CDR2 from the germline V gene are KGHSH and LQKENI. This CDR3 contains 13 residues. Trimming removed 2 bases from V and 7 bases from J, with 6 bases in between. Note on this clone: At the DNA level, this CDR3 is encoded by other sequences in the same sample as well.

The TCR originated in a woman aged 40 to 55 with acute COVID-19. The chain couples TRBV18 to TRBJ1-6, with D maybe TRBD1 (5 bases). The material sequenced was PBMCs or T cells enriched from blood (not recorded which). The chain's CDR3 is CASSPGGNSPLHF. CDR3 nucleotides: TGTGCCAGCTCACCAGGGGGGAATTCACCCCTCCACTTT. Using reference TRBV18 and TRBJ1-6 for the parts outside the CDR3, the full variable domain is NAGVMQNPRHLVRRRGQEARLRCSPMKGHSHVYWYRQLPEEGLKFMVYLQKENIIDESGMPKERFSAEFPKEGPSILRIQQVVRGDSAAYFCASSPGGNSPLHFGNGTRLTVT.